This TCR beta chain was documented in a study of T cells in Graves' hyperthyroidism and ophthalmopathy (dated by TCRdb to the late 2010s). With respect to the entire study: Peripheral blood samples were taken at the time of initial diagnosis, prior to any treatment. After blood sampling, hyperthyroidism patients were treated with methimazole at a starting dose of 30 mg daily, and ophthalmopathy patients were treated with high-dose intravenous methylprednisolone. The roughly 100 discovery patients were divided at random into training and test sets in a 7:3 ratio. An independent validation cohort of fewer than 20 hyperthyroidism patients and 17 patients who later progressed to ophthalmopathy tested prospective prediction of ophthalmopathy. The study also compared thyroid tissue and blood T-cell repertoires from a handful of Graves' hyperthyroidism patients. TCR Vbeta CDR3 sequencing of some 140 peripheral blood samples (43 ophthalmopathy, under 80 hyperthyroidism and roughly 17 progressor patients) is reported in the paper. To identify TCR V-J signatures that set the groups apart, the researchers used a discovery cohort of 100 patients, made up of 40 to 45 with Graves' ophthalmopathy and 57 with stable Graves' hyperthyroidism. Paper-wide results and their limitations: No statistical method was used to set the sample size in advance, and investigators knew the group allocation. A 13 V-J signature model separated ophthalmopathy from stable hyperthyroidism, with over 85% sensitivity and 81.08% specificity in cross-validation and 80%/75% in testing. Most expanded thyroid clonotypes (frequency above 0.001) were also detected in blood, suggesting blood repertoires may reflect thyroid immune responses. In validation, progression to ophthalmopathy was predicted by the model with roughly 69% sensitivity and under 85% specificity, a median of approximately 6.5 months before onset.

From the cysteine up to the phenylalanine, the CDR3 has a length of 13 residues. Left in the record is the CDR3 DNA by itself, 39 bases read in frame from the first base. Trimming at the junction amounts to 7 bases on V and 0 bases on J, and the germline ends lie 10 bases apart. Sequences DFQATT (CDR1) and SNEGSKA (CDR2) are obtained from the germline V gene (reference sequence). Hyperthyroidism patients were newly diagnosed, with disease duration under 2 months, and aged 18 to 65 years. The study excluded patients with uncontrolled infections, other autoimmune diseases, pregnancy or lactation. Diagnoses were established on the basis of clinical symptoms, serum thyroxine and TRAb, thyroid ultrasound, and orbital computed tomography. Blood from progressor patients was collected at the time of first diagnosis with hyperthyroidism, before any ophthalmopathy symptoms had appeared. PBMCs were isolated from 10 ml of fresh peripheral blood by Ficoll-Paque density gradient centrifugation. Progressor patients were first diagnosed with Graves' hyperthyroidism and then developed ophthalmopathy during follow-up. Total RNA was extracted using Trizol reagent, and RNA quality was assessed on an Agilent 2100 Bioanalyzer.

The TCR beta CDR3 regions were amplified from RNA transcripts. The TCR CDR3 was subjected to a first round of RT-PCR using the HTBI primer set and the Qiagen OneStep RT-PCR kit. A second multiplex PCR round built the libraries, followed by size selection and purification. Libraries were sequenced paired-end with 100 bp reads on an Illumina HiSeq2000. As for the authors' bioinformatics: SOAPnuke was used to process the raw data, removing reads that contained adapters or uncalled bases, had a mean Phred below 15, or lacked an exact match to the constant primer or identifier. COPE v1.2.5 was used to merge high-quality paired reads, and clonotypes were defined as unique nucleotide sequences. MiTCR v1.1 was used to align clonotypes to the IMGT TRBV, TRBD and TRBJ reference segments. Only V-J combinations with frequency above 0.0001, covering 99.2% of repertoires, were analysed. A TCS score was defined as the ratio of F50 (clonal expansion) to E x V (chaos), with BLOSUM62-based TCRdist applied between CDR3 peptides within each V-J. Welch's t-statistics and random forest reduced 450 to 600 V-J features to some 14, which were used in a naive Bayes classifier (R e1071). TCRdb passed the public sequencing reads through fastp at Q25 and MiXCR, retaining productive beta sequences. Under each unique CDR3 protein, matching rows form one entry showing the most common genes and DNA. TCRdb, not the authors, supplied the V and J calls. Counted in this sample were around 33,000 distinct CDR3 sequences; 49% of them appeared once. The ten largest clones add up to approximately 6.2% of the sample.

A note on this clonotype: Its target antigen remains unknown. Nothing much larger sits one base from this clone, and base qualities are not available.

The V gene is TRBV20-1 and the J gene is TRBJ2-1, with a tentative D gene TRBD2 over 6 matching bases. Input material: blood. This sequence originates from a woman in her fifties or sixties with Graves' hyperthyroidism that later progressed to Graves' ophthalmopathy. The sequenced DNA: TGCAGTGTTAGCGGAAGCTCCTACAATGAGCAGTTCTTC. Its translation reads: CSVSGSSYNEQFF.